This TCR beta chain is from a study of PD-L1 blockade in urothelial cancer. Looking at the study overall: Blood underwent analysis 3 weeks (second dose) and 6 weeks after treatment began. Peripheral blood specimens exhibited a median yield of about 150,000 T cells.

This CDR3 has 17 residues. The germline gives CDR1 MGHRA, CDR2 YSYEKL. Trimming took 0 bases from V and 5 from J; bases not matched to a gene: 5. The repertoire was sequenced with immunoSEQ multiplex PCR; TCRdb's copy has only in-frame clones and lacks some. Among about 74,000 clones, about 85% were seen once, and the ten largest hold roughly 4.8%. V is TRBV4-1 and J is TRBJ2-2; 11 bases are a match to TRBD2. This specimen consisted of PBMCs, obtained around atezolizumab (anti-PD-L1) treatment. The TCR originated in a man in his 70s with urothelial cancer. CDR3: CASSQEALAGVTGELFF. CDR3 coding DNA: TGCGCCAGCAGCCAAGAGGCACTAGCGGGAGTGACCGGGGAGCTGTTTTTT.